This TCR beta chain appears in the sequencing data of a study of blood T cell repertoires in COVID-19. Study at large: From the United States, Italy and Spain came samples of acute and convalescent COVID-19. PBMCs, B-cell-depleted T cells, or T cells were the source of the cDNA or gDNA that made up the material.

Germline CDR1 LNHDA, CDR2 SQIVND (reference sequence). Trimming pared 1 base from V and 0 bases from J, leaving 10 bases between. The CDR3 length is 16 residues. Clones were read by immunoSEQ multiplex PCR, and TCRdb kept only the in-frame ones, dropping some. This sample yields a few hundred thousand clones, of which around 89% are seen a single time; over 9% belongs to the top ten. Cohort 3 recovery required two negative PCRs, clearance, or symptom resolution. This sequence joins TRBV19 and TRBJ1-5; D ambiguous. Source material: PBMCs or T cells enriched from blood (not recorded which). The TCR sequence derives from a woman aged 40 to 50 who had recovered from COVID-19. CDR3 sequence: CASSIGSGHSNQPQHF. As DNA, the CDR3 is TGTGCCAGTAGTATAGGGTCAGGCCATAGCAATCAGCCCCAGCATTTT.